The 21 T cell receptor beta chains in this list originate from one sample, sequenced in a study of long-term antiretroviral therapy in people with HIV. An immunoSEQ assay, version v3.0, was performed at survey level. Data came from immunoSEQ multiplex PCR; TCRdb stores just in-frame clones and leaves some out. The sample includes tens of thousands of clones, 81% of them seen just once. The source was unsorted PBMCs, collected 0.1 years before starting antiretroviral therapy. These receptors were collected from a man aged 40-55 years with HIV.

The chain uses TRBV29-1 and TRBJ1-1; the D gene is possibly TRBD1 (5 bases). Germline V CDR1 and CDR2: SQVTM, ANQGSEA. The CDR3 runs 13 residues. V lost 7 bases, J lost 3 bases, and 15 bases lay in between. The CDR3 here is CSALRGQDTEAFF. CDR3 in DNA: TGCAGCGCATTAAGGGGTCAGGACACTGAAGCTTTCTTT.

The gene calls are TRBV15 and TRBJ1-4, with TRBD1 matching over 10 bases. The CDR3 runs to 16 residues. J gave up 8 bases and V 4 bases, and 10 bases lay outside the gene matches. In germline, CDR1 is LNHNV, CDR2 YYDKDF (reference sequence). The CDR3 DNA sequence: TGTGCCACCAGCATTTATCCGGGACAGGGGAGGGAAAAACTGTTTTTT. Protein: CATSIYPGQGREKLFF.

The CDR3 is CASTGQGSRTKNIQYF. In DNA, the CDR3 is TGTGCCAGCACAGGACAGGGGTCGCGAACCAAAAACATTCAGTACTTC. This chain joins TRBV19 and TRBJ2-4, with 9 positions matching TRBD1. CDR1 is LNHDA, CDR2 SQIVND, per germline (reference sequence). The length of the CDR3 is 16 residues. The ends lost 9 bases at V and 2 bases at J; junction bases unmatched: 11. Looking up the rest from reference TRBV19 and TRBJ2-4 gives the full variable domain: DGGITQSPKYLFRKEGQNVTLSCEQNLNHDAMYWYRQDPGQGLRLIYYSQIVNDFQKGDIAEGYSVSREKKESFPLTVTSAQKNPTAFYLCASTGQGSRTKNIQYFGAGTRLSVL.

The CDR3 DNA reads TGTGCCAGCAGCTTTGCTCCGGGACAGGGCGCGCCCCAGCATTTT. Translating it yields CASSFAPGQGAPQHF. The gene calls are TRBV7-8 and TRBJ1-5; the match to TRBD1 covers 9 bases. V lost 3 bases and J lost 9; bases outside the gene matches: 9. Germline CDR1 reads SGHVS; CDR2 reads FQNEAQ. The CDR3 has 15 amino acids.

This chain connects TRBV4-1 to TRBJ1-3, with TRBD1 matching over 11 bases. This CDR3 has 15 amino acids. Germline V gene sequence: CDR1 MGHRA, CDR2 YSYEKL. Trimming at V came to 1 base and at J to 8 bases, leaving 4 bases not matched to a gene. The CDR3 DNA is TGCGCCAGCAGCCAAGTGGGACAGGGGGAGGACACCATATATTTT. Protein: CASSQVGQGEDTIYF.

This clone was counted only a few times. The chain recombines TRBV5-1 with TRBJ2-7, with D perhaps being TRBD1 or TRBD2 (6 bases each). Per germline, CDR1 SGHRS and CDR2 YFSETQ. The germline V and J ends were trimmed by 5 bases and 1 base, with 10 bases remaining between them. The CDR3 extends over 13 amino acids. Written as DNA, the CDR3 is TGCGCCAGCAGGACAGGAGGGTCCTACGAGCAGTACTTC. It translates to CASRTGGSYEQYF.

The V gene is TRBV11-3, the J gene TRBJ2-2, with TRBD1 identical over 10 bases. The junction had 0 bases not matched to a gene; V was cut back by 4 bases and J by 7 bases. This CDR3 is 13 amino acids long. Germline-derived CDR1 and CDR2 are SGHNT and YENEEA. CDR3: CASSWDRGGELFF. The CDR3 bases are TGTGCCAGCAGCTGGGACAGGGGCGGGGAGCTGTTTTTT.

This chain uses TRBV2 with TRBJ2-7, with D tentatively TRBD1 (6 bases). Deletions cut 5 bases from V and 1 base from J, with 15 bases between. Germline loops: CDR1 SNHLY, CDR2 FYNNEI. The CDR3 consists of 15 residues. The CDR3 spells CASSPTARGSYEQYF. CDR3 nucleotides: TGTGCCAGCAGTCCCACGGCCAGGGGATCCTACGAGCAGTACTTC.

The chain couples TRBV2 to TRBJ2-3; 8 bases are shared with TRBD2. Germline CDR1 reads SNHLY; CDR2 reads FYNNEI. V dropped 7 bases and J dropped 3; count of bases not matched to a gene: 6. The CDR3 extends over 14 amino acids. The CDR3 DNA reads TGTGCCAGCAAGCGGGAGAGAAAGACAGATACGCAGTATTTT. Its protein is CASKRERKTDTQYF.

CDR3 residues: CASSQVTNPYEQYF. DNA of the CDR3: TGTGCCAGCAGCCAAGTAACGAACCCCTACGAGCAGTACTTC. The chain employs TRBV4-2 and TRBJ2-7; D is unresolved. CDR1 and CDR2 (germline): LGHNA, YNFKEQ. The V and J ends lost 1 base and 2 bases respectively, with 9 bases between them. CDR3 length equals 14 residues.

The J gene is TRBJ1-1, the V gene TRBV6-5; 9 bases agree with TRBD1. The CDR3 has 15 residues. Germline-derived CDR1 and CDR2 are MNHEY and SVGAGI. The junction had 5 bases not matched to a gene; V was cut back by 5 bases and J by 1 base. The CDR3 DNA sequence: TGTGCCAGCAGTCTGACAGGGGGATGGAACACTGAAGCTTTCTTT. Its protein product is CASSLTGGWNTEAFF.

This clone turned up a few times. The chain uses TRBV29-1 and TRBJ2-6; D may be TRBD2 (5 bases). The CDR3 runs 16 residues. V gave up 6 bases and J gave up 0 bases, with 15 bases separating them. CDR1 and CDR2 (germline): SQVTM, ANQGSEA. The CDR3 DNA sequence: TGCAGCGTCCAACTAGACGTTCACTCTGGGGCCAACGTCCTGACTTTC. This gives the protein CSVQLDVHSGANVLTF.

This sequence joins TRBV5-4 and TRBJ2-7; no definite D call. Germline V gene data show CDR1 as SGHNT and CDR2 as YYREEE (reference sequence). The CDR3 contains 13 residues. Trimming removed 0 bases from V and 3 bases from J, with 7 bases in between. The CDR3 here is CASSLGSGYEQYF. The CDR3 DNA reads TGTGCCAGCAGCTTGGGATCCGGCTACGAGCAGTACTTC.

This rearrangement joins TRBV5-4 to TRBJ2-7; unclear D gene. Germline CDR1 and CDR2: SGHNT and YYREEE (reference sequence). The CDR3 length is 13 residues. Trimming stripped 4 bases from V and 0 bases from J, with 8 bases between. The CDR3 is CASSRDFSYEQYF. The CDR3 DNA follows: TGTGCCAGCAGCAGGGATTTCTCCTACGAGCAGTACTTC.

CDR3 bases: TGTGCCAGCGCTGGCGGAAGCCATAGCAATCAGCCCCAGCATTTT. It encodes CASAGGSHSNQPQHF. This sequence joins TRBV9 and TRBJ1-5; no definite D call. The ends were cut back, 7 bases at V and 0 bases at J, with 14 bases in the middle. There are 15 residues in the CDR3. Germline-derived CDR1 and CDR2 are SGDLS and YYNGEE.

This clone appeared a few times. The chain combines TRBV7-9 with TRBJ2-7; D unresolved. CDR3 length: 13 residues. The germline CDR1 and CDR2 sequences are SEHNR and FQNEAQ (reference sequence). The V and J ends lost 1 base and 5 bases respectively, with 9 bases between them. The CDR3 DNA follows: TGTGCCAGCAGCTTAGAGGCAGGAGACGAGCAGTACTTC. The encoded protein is CASSLEAGDEQYF.

CDR3 sequence reads: CASSFTGGWQAGNEKLFF. DNA for the CDR3: TGTGCCAGCAGTTTTACGGGGGGATGGCAAGCGGGTAATGAAAAACTGTTTTTT. The chain joins TRBV27 to TRBJ1-4; weak D call: TRBD1 (5 bases). Germline lookup yields CDR1 MNHEY and CDR2 SMNVEV (reference sequence). The CDR3 covers 18 residues. The V end was cut by 3 bases, the J end by 4 bases, with 21 bases between. Variable domain in full (rest from reference TRBV27 and TRBJ1-4): EAQVTQNPRYLITVTGKKLTVTCSQNMNHEYMSWYRQDPGLGLRQIYYSMNVEVTDKGDVPEGYKVSRKEKRNFPLILESPSPNQTSLYFCASSFTGGWQAGNEKLFFGSGTQLSVL.

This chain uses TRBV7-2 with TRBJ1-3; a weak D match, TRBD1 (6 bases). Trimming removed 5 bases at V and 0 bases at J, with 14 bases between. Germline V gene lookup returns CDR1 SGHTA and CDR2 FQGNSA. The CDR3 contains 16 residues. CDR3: CASSPGQPSSGNTIYF. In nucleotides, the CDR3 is TGTGCCAGCAGCCCCGGACAGCCGAGCTCTGGAAACACCATATATTTT.

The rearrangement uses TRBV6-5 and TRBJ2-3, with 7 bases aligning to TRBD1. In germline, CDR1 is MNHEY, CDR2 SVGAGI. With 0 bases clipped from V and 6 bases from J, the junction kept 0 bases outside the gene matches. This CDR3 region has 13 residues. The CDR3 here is CASSYSTGDTQYF. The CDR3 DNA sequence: TGTGCCAGCAGTTACTCGACAGGGGATACGCAGTATTTT.

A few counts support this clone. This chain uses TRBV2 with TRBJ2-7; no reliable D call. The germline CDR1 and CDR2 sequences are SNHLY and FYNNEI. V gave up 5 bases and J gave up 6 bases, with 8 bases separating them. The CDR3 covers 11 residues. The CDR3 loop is CASSYDVEQYF. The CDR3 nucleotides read TGTGCCAGCAGTTACGACGTCGAGCAGTACTTC.

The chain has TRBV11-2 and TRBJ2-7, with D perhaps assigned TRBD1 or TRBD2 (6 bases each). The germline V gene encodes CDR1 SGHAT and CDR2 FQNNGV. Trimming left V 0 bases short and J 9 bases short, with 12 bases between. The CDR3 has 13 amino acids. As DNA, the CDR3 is TGTGCCAGCAGCTTAGATCACGGGGGCGGGCAGTACTTC. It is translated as CASSLDHGGGQYF. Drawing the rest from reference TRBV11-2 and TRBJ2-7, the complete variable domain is EAGVAQSPRYKIIEKRQSVAFWCNPISGHATLYWYQQILGQGPKLLIQFQNNGVVDDSQLPKDRFSAERLKGVDSTLKIQPAKLEDSAVYLCASSLDHGGGQYFGPGTRLTVT.